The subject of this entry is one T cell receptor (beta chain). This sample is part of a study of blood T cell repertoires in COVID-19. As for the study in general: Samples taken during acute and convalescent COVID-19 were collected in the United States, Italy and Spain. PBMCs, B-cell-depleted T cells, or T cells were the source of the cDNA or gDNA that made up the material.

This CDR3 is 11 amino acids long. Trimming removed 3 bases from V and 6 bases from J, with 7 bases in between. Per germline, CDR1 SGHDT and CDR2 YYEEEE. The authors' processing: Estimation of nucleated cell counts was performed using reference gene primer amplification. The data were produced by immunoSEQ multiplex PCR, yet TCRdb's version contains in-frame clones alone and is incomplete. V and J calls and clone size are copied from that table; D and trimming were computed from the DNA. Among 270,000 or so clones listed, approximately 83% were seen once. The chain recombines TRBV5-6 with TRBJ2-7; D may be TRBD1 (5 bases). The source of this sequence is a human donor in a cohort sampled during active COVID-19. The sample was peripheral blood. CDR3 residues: CASSSGFEQYF. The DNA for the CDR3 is TGTGCCAGCAGCTCAGGGTTCGAGCAGTACTTC.